Listed below are T cell receptor beta chains from one sample, sequenced in a study of glioma-infiltrating T cells after dendritic cell vaccination. Measured with immunoSEQ multiplex PCR; TCRdb has only the in-frame clones, and not every one. This repertoire shows more than 70,000 clones, roughly 87% found once; its top ten account for around 2%. The sample here was blood, taken after dendritic cell vaccination. The receptor source for this set is a human donor with glioblastoma. CDR3s include the opening cysteine and the closing phenylalanine or tryptophan. A D gene is named only where the DNA matches it firmly. Only part of the rows carry a size: once, few, many, or a class if the clone is expanded.

>-|TRBJ2-1|-|15|TRBV18
TGTGCCAGCTCACCTGGAGGGGCGAGTTACAATGAGCAGTTCTTC
CASSPGGASYNEQFF
>few|TRBJ1-1|TRBD1|15|TRBV6-5
TGTGCCAGCAGAACGGGACAGAGGCTGAACACTGAAGCTTTCTTT
CASRTGQRLNTEAFF
>-|TRBJ2-5|TRBD2|18|TRBV9
TGTGCCAGCAGCGTAGGTGCGGGACTAGCCAGACGGGGAGAGACCCAGTACTTC
CASSVGAGLARRGETQYF
>-|TRBJ1-1|-|14|TRBV5-1
TGCGCCAGCAGCTTTAACCAGGGGAAGACTGAAGCTTTCTTT
CASSFNQGKTEAFF
>-|TRBJ2-2|TRBD2|14|TRBV9
TGTGCCAGCTCCCGGGGGGGTCTGACCGGGGAGCTGTTTTTT
CASSRGGLTGELFF
>-|TRBJ2-7|-|13|TRBV27
TGTGCCAGCAGCACCTTAGGGGGGGGATGGCAGTACTTC
CASSTLGGGWQYF
>-|TRBJ2-7|-|14|TRBV9
TGTGCCAGCAGCGTAGATACTGGTTTAAGCGAGCAGTACTTC
CASSVDTGLSEQYF
>-|TRBJ1-4|-|15|TRBV5-1
TGCGCCAGCAGCTTGAGCCTGTGGACTAATGAAAAACTGTTTTTT
CASSLSLWTNEKLFF
>-|TRBJ2-1|-|13|TRBV7-6
TGTGCCAGCAGCTTAGGAGAGCTCCATGAGCAGTTCTTC
CASSLGELHEQFF
>-|TRBJ2-3|-|14|TRBV2
TGTGCCAGCAGCGGTCCCCTCAGCACAGATACGCAGTATTTT
CASSGPLSTDTQYF
>-|TRBJ2-5|-|14|TRBV5-6
TGTGCCAGCAGCTTGCGGGCGGGCCAAGAGACCCAGTACTTC
CASSLRAGQETQYF
>-|TRBJ2-1|-|16|TRBV7-8
TGTGCCAGCAGCTCATATTACGGGAGCTCCTACAATGAGCAGTTCTTC
CASSSYYGSSYNEQFF
>-|TRBJ1-1|-|14|TRBV15
TGTGCCACCAGCAGTGCTAGCTGGAACACTGAAGCTTTCTTT
CATSSASWNTEAFF
>-|TRBJ2-3|-|15|TRBV4-1
TGCGCCAGCAGCCAAGATGGACTCGCCACAGATACGCAGTATTTT
CASSQDGLATDTQYF
>-|TRBJ2-5|-|15|TRBV11-2
TGTGCCAGCAGCTCCGCACGAGCGAAACAAGAGACCCAGTACTTC
CASSSARAKQETQYF
>-|TRBJ2-1|-|13|TRBV5-7
TGTGCCAGCAGCCCCGACGGGAACAATGAGCAGTTCTTC
CASSPDGNNEQFF
>-|TRBJ2-7|-|12|TRBV2
TGTGCCACCCGTGGGGGCCCCTACGAGCAGTACTTC
CATRGGPYEQYF
>-|TRBJ2-1|-|11|TRBV7-2
TGTGCCAGCAGCCCGGACAGTTGGCAGTTCTTC
CASSPDSWQFF
>-|TRBJ2-7|-|13|TRBV11-1
TGTGCCAGCAGCTTAGGGGAGAGCTACGAGCAGTACTTC
CASSLGESYEQYF
>-|TRBJ2-1|-|15|TRBV2
TGTGCCAGCAGTGAGAACGGCGGCTTAGCGAATGAGCAGTTCTTC
CASSENGGLANEQFF
>-|TRBJ2-7|-|16|TRBV5-3
TGTGCCAGAAGCTTGGCACGAGTCAGGGTGGCCTACGAGCAGTACTTC
CARSLARVRVAYEQYF
>-|TRBJ2-5|TRBD2|15|TRBV5-1
TGCGCCAGCAGCCCGGGGGGGGCGGGTCAAGAGACCCAGTACTTC
CASSPGGAGQETQYF
>-|TRBJ2-7|-|13|TRBV5-1
TGCGCCAGCAGCTTGAACGGGGCCTACGAGCAGTACTTC
CASSLNGAYEQYF
>-|TRBJ2-7|TRBD1|14|TRBV18
TGTGCCAGCTCACCCACCGACAGGGACGCCGAGCAGTACTTC
CASSPTDRDAEQYF
>-|TRBJ2-6|TRBD1|17|TRBV10-3
TGTGCCATCACCGCCGGGACAGGGTTCTCTGGGGCCAACGTCCTGACTTTC
CAITAGTGFSGANVLTF
>few|TRBJ2-7|TRBD2|13|TRBV19
TGTGCCAGTAGTGCGCGGGAGACGGGCGAGCAGTACTTC
CASSARETGEQYF
>-|TRBJ2-2|-|13|TRBV29-1
TGCAGCGCCGAGGAGCGGAACACCGGGGAGCTGTTTTTT
CSAEERNTGELFF
>-|TRBJ2-7|-|14|TRBV5-1
TGCGCCAGCAGCTTGGCCCCGACAGTCTACGAGCAGTACTTC
CASSLAPTVYEQYF
>-|TRBJ2-7|TRBD2|16|TRBV4-2
TGTGCCAGCAGCCAAATGACTAGCGGGAGTGTCTACGAGCAGTACTTC
CASSQMTSGSVYEQYF
>-|TRBJ1-1|-|14|TRBV10-3
TGTGCCATCAGTGAAAGTCAGGGGAGCACTGAAGCTTTCTTT
CAISESQGSTEAFF
>few|TRBJ1-2|TRBD1|13|TRBV6-6
TGTGCCAGCAGTCAGGACAGGGCTGGTGGCTACACCTTC
CASSQDRAGGYTF
>-|TRBJ1-1|-|15|TRBV7-9
TGTGCCAGCAGCTTAGCGGCAGGGATCGGCACTGAAGCTTTCTTT
CASSLAAGIGTEAFF
>-|TRBJ2-3|-|15|TRBV27
TGTGCCAGCAGATCCCTTCGGGGGATCACAGATACGCAGTATTTT
CASRSLRGITDTQYF
>-|TRBJ2-5|-|15|TRBV5-1
TGCGCCAGCAGCTTGGAGGTCCTCAGAGGTCTTGGCCAGTACTTC
CASSLEVLRGLGQYF
>-|TRBJ2-7|-|16|TRBV19
TGTGCCAGTAGTCTCTCCGGCCGCGGAGGCGGATACGAGCAGTACTTC
CASSLSGRGGGYEQYF
>-|TRBJ1-1|TRBD1|17|TRBV5-1
TGCGCCAGCAGCTCTATAGCACAGGGGGCGGGATTTACTGAAGCTTTCTTT
CASSSIAQGAGFTEAFF
>-|TRBJ1-5|-|17|TRBV4-1
TGCGCCAGCAGCCAAGACACGGGACATATTAGCAATCAGCCCCAGCATTTT
CASSQDTGHISNQPQHF
>-|TRBJ2-7|-|14|TRBV5-1
TGCGCCAGCAGCTTGGTAACCGCTAACCGCGAGCAGTACTTC
CASSLVTANREQYF
>once|TRBJ2-2|TRBD1|15|TRBV2
TGTGCCAGCAAATGGGACAGGGTGGACACCGGGGAGCTGTTTTTT
CASKWDRVDTGELFF
>-|TRBJ2-4|-|14|TRBV5-1
TGCGCCAGCAGCGGGGGCCCTCCCGGGGACATTCAGTACTTC
CASSGGPPGDIQYF
>-|TRBJ1-1|-|14|TRBV2
TGTGCCAGCAGTGAAGCAGGAGCTAACACTGAAGCTTTCTTT
CASSEAGANTEAFF
>few|TRBJ1-6|-|15|TRBV19
TGTGCCAGTAGTATAGAAGCAGGACGGGGGTCACCCCTCCACTTT
CASSIEAGRGSPLHF
>-|TRBJ1-6|-|15|TRBV19
TGTGCCAGTAGTAGTAGAGGCTCCTATAATTCACCCCTCCACTTT
CASSSRGSYNSPLHF
>-|TRBJ2-5|-|17|TRBV5-8
TGTGCCAGCAGCTTGGGTCGTCGTGGGGGCCCAAAAGAGACCCAGTACTTC
CASSLGRRGGPKETQYF
>-|TRBJ1-1|TRBD1|16|TRBV5-8
TGTGCCAGCAGCTACCCTCTACAGGGGAAGAACACTGAAGCTTTCTTT
CASSYPLQGKNTEAFF
>-|TRBJ2-3|-|14|TRBV4-3
TGCGCCAGCAGCCAAGACAGGTTCACAGATACGCAGTATTTT
CASSQDRFTDTQYF
>-|TRBJ2-4|TRBD2|17|TRBV12-5
TGTGCTAGTGGCAAGGGACTAGCGGGGGGGCCCCAAAACATTCAGTACTTC
CASGKGLAGGPQNIQYF
>-|TRBJ2-7|-|12|TRBV7-2
TGTGCCAGCAGCTTTCGGGTGAGGGAGCAGTACTTC
CASSFRVREQYF
>-|TRBJ2-7|TRBD2|11|TRBV13
TGTGCCAGCAGCTTGCGGGGGGAGCAGTACTTC
CASSLRGEQYF
>-|TRBJ1-5|TRBD1|14|TRBV6-5
TGTGCCAGCAGAGCCCCGGGACAGGGGGGAGCCCAGCATTTT
CASRAPGQGGAQHF